One and the same sample provided the 7 T cell receptor beta chains below, sequenced in a study of breast tumors, draining lymph nodes, adjacent tissues. TCRdb reprocessed the multiplex PCR reads via MiXCR and lists one record per CDR3 protein. The sample includes 150,000 to 200,000 distinct CDR3 sequences, about 30% of them seen just once. Breast cancer patients provided tissue from their axillary draining lymph nodes. The sample was axillary lymph node tissue. All receptors come from a female donor with breast cancer. Some clones in this sample may be carry-over from other donors' samples.

In this sample, this clonotype turned up many times. The chain uses TRBV19 and TRBJ1-2, with 8 bases fitting TRBD1. The V gene's germline CDR1 is LNHDA and CDR2 SQIVND (reference sequence). Trimming removed 7 bases from V and 4 bases from J; junction bases left unmatched: 11. This CDR3 is 15 amino acids long. The CDR3 is CASKYDPGGSYGYTF. DNA for the CDR3: TGTGCCAGTAAATATGATCCAGGGGGCAGCTATGGCTACACCTTC.

The chain recombines TRBV3-1 with TRBJ2-2; D gene uncertain. The CDR3 runs to 12 residues. Germline CDR1 LGHDT, CDR2 YNNKEL (reference sequence). The germline V and J ends were trimmed by 4 bases and 4 bases, with 4 bases remaining between them. The chain's CDR3 is CASSPGTGELFF. CDR3 nucleotides: TGTGCCAGCAGCCCTGGCACCGGGGAGCTGTTTTTT.

This clonotype was counted only a few times. A read error is possible here, since a much larger clone lies one base away. Because it lacks the conserved phenylalanine or tryptophan at the end, this CDR3 is likely a read error. The chain joins TRBV5-1 to TRBJ2-1; TRBD1 matches 7 bases. The V gene's germline CDR1 is SGHRS and CDR2 YFSETQ. The ends lost 5 bases at V and 6 bases at J; junction bases unmatched: 8. CDR3 length equals 14 residues. Written as DNA, the CDR3 is TGCGCCAGCAGGAGGGACAGCTCGGTCAATGAGCAGTTCCTC. Its translation is CASRRDSSVNEQFL.

This clonotype was seen many times. The chain couples TRBV6-6 to TRBJ1-2; no clear D gene. V shed 5 bases and J shed 8 bases, with 18 bases lying between them. CDR3 length: 14 amino acids. Germline CDR1 MNHNY, CDR2 SVGAGI (reference sequence). CDR3: CASSPFGPLEGYTF. The CDR3 nucleotides are TGTGCCAGCAGTCCCTTCGGGCCGCTCGAAGGCTACACCTTC.

This clonotype was counted at least ten times. The chain recombines TRBV5-1 with TRBJ1-6, with D unresolved. The germline V and J ends were trimmed by 1 base and 11 bases, with 7 bases remaining between them. Germline V gene lookup returns CDR1 SGHRS and CDR2 YFSETQ. The CDR3 loop spans 12 amino acids. The chain's CDR3 is CASSLIGAPLHF. The CDR3 nucleotides are TGCGCCAGCAGCTTGATCGGGGCACCCCTCCACTTT.

J is TRBJ2-1 and V is TRBV6-5; 10 bases align to TRBD2. The V gene end was trimmed by 6 bases and the J gene end by 5 bases; junction bases not matched to a gene: 7. Per the germline V gene, CDR1 is MNHEY and CDR2 is SVGAGI. The CDR3 is 15 residues long. The CDR3 spells CASRVFTSGNNEQFF. Here the CDR3 DNA reads TGTGCCAGCAGGGTATTTACTAGCGGGAACAATGAGCAGTTCTTC.

In this sample, this clonotype turned up many times. This chain connects TRBV5-1 to TRBJ2-1; D is perhaps TRBD1 (7 bases). The V end was cut by 2 bases, the J end by 5 bases, with 17 bases between. The length of the CDR3 is 16 residues. Germline loops: CDR1 SGHRS, CDR2 YFSETQ. CDR3: CASSFDREVADNEQFF. As DNA, the CDR3 is TGCGCCAGCAGCTTTGACAGGGAGGTTGCAGACAATGAGCAGTTCTTC.